The 30 T cell receptor beta chains given below trace back to one sample, sequenced in a study of blood T cell repertoires in COVID-19. TCRdb's copy holds only in-frame clones and misses some; the assay was immunoSEQ multiplex PCR. This sample has about 52,000 clones, with over 75% found just once. The material sequenced was peripheral blood. Source of these receptors: a man aged 65 to 85 with active COVID-19.

The table lists this clone with a few counts. The CDR3 sequence: CASSRTGGSGNTIYF. In DNA, the CDR3 is TGTGCCAGCAGCAGAACAGGGGGTTCTGGAAACACCATATATTTT. The chain uses TRBV6-5 and TRBJ1-3; 8 bases agree with TRBD1. The junction had 5 bases not matched to a gene; V was cut back by 6 bases and J by 1 base. CDR3 length: 15 amino acids. Germline V gene data show CDR1 as MNHEY and CDR2 as SVGAGI.

The chain combines TRBV7-9 with TRBJ2-3; 9 nucleotides agree with TRBD2. Germline V gene data show CDR1 as SEHNR and CDR2 as FQNEAQ (reference sequence). This CDR3 is built from 17 residues. V was clipped by 8 bases and J by 2 bases; unmatched bases: 14. The CDR3 sequence: CASYLWAGGPDTDTQYF. For the CDR3, the DNA is TGTGCCAGCTATTTATGGGCGGGGGGGCCTGACACAGATACGCAGTATTTT. The full variable domain, rest sourced from reference TRBV7-9 and TRBJ2-3, is DTGVSQNPRHKITKRGQNVTFRCDPISEHNRLYWYRQTLGQGPEFLTYFQNEAQLEKSRLLSDRFSAERPKGSFSTLEIQRTEQGDSAMYLCASYLWAGGPDTDTQYFGPGTRLTVL.

The CDR3 sequence: CASSFSGGETQYF. The CDR3 DNA reads as TGTGCCAGCAGTTTTAGTGGGGGGGAGACCCAGTACTTC. This chain connects TRBV12-3 or TRBV12-4 to TRBJ2-5; a weak D match, TRBD2 (6 bases). V lost 3 bases and J 5 bases, leaving 10 bases between the germline ends. The CDR3 spans 13 residues.

The chain combines TRBV27 with TRBJ1-2, with TRBD1 matching 7 bases. The CDR3 is 13 amino acids. CDR1 is MNHEY and CDR2 is SMNVEV in the germline V gene (reference sequence). Unmatched junction bases numbered 4, after V lost 4 bases and J lost 5 bases. The CDR3 protein is CASSSTGQYGYTF. The DNA of the CDR3 is TGTGCCAGCAGTTCGACAGGGCAGTATGGCTACACCTTC.

The chain's CDR3 is CASKETAGNEKLFF. The CDR3 DNA reads TGTGCCAGCAAAGAGACAGCGGGAAATGAAAAACTGTTTTTT. This chain joins TRBV6-5 and TRBJ1-4, with D possibly being TRBD1 (5 bases). The CDR3 length is 14 residues. Germline V gene sequence: CDR1 MNHEY, CDR2 SVGAGI. V was cut by 7 bases and J by 5 bases, with 14 bases left in between.

The rearrangement links TRBV4-3 to TRBJ2-6, with 7 bases identical to TRBD1. This CDR3 is built from 20 residues. V was pared by 2 bases and J by 0 bases, with 13 bases of the junction left unmatched. Germline V gene data show CDR1 as LGHNA and CDR2 as YSLEER. CDR3 DNA sequence: TGCGCCAGCAGCCAAACCTTGTTACAGGGGATAATCTCTGGGGCCAACGTCCTGACTTTC. Its translation is CASSQTLLQGIISGANVLTF.

The chain combines TRBV4-1 with TRBJ2-1; TRBD1 matches at 12 bases. Per the germline V gene, CDR1 is MGHRA and CDR2 is YSYEKL. With V trimmed by 2 bases and J by 4 bases, 9 bases remained unmatched. The CDR3 spans 18 residues. The CDR3 nucleotides read TGCGCCAGCAGCCAACCTCCGGGACAGGGGGCCGGATACAATGAGCAGTTCTTC. Its translation: CASSQPPGQGAGYNEQFF.

This clone has more than one count but fewer than ten. This rearrangement joins TRBV5-1 to TRBJ1-3; 8 bases align to TRBD1. V gave up 4 bases and J gave up 0 bases; unmatched junction bases: 9. Per the germline V gene, CDR1 is SGHRS and CDR2 is YFSETQ. CDR3 length: 17 residues. The CDR3 loop reads CASSQRQGSSSGNTIYF. The CDR3 bases are TGCGCCAGCAGCCAACGACAGGGGTCAAGCTCTGGAAACACCATATATTTT.

This chain links TRBV11-2 with TRBJ2-1, with a possible D match to TRBD2 (5 bases). CDR3 size: 13 residues. Per germline, CDR1 SGHAT and CDR2 FQNNGV. Deletions cut 5 bases from V and 10 bases from J, with 15 bases between. CDR3 residues: CASSEWERGEQFF. In nucleotides, the CDR3 is TGTGCCAGCAGCGAATGGGAGAGAGGGGAGCAGTTCTTC. Drawing the rest from reference TRBV11-2 and TRBJ2-1, the complete variable domain is EAGVAQSPRYKIIEKRQSVAFWCNPISGHATLYWYQQILGQGPKLLIQFQNNGVVDDSQLPKDRFSAERLKGVDSTLKIQPAKLEDSAVYLCASSEWERGEQFFGPGTRLTVL.

The chain is built from TRBV2 and TRBJ1-5; TRBD1 aligns across 10 bases. The V gene's germline CDR1 is SNHLY and CDR2 FYNNEI. Trimming at V came to 6 bases and at J to 6 bases, leaving 8 bases not matched to a gene. This CDR3 spans 15 amino acids. The CDR3 sequence is CASRTGTGVSQPQHF. CDR3 nucleotide sequence: TGTGCCAGCAGGACGGGGACAGGGGTGTCTCAGCCCCAGCATTTT.

The gene calls are TRBV18 and TRBJ1-6; 8 bases fit TRBD1. Germline V CDR1 and CDR2: KGHSH, LQKENI. The CDR3 runs to 16 residues. J was trimmed by 7 bases and V by 2 bases; bases with no gene match: 7. The CDR3 region is CASSPGQGRRNSPLHF. The CDR3 bases are TGTGCCAGCTCACCAGGACAGGGACGACGAAATTCACCCCTCCACTTT.

J is TRBJ1-5 and V is TRBV27; TRBD1 matches at 8 bases. This CDR3 is 15 amino acids long. With V trimmed by 5 bases and J by 0 bases, 3 bases remained unmatched. The germline V gene has CDR1 MNHEY and CDR2 SMNVEV (reference sequence). The CDR3 coding sequence is TGTGCCAGCAGTCCACAGGGGGATAGCAATCAGCCCCAGCATTTT. It translates to CASSPQGDSNQPQHF.

The chain combines TRBV3-1 (or the pseudogene TRBV3-2) with TRBJ1-4; D unresolved. The germline V and J ends were trimmed by 1 base and 4 bases, with 10 bases remaining between them. CDR1 is LGHDT, CDR2 YNNKEL, per germline (reference sequence). The CDR3 runs 15 residues. The CDR3 coding sequence is TGTGCCAGCAGCCAAGTTGCCAGCGGTAATGAAAAACTGTTTTTT. Its translation is CASSQVASGNEKLFF.

In its sample, this clone was seen once. The chain couples TRBV29-1 to TRBJ2-3, with 7 bases that match TRBD2. The junction had 6 bases not matched to a gene; V was cut back by 2 bases and J by 1 base. In germline, CDR1 is SQVTM, CDR2 ANQGSEA. CDR3 length: 15 amino acids. CDR3 coding DNA: TGCAGCGTTGAAAAAAGCGGGGTAGGCACAGATACGCAGTATTTT. This encodes CSVEKSGVGTDTQYF.

The CDR3 spells CASSVGSGQQETQYF. The CDR3, as DNA: TGTGCCAGCAGCGTAGGTTCGGGACAGCAAGAGACCCAGTACTTC. The chain has TRBV9 and TRBJ2-5; the match to TRBD1 covers 7 bases. Germline loops: CDR1 SGDLS, CDR2 YYNGEE. Trimming removed 0 bases from V and 2 bases from J; junction bases left unmatched: 4. This CDR3 has 15 residues.

The rearrangement uses TRBV21-1 and TRBJ1-4; the DNA was not used to check the table's D call, TRBD1. TRBV21-1 is assigned pseudogene status. This CDR3 is built from 14 residues. CDR3 sequence (DNA): TGTGCCAGCCGATGGACAGGGAGGGATGAAAAACTGTTTTTT. It specifies CASRWTGRDEKLFF.

This clone was detected only a few times. The junction and the germline gene differ at one end; a read error may be behind it. The chain employs TRBV7-3 and TRBJ1-6; 10 positions agree with TRBD1. In germline, CDR1 is SGHTA, CDR2 FQGTGA. The CDR3 contains 17 residues. The CDR3, as DNA: TGTGCCAGCTCTGAACGGGACAGGGGAGGTTATAGTTCACCCCTCCACTTT. Protein: CASSERDRGGYSSPLHF.

This clone was recorded once. The V and J genes are TRBV29-1 and TRBJ2-3, with 10 bases that match TRBD1. Germline values: CDR1 SQVTM, CDR2 ANQGSEA. The ends lost 4 bases at V and 4 bases at J; junction bases unmatched: 11. CDR3 size: 16 residues. The CDR3: CSVVEGQGRIPDTQYF. DNA of the CDR3: TGCAGCGTTGTTGAGGGACAGGGGAGAATCCCAGATACGCAGTATTTT.

The chain uses TRBV27 and TRBJ1-2; 8 positions match TRBD1. The J segment lost 4 bases and the V segment lost 5 bases, leaving 15 bases of the junction unmatched. Germline CDR1 reads MNHEY; CDR2 reads SMNVEV (reference sequence). The CDR3 is made up of 17 amino acids. The CDR3 DNA is TGTGCCAGCAGTCCCGTTGGGGCAGGGGGCGTTGGCTATGGCTACACCTTC. This gives the protein CASSPVGAGGVGYGYTF.

The chain is built from TRBV27 and TRBJ2-7; 7 bases are a match to TRBD1. J gave up 2 bases and V 4 bases, and 5 bases lay outside the gene matches. This CDR3 spans 14 amino acids. In germline, CDR1 is MNHEY, CDR2 SMNVEV (reference sequence). The CDR3, as DNA: TGTGCCAGCAGTTACAGGGGTCGACCCTACGAGCAGTACTTC. Its translation: CASSYRGRPYEQYF.

This sequence joins TRBV7-9 and TRBJ1-5, with D perhaps matching TRBD1 (6 bases). Germline V gives CDR1 SEHNR, CDR2 FQNEAQ (reference sequence). The CDR3 length is 15 residues. Trimming removed 1 base from V and 4 bases from J, with 11 bases in between. The DNA of the CDR3 is TGTGCCAGCAGCTTAGGCAGGGGTGGTAATCAGCCCCAGCATTTT. It translates to CASSLGRGGNQPQHF. Drawing the rest from reference TRBV7-9 and TRBJ1-5, the complete variable domain is DTGVSQNPRHKITKRGQNVTFRCDPISEHNRLYWYRQTLGQGPEFLTYFQNEAQLEKSRLLSDRFSAERPKGSFSTLEIQRTEQGDSAMYLCASSLGRGGNQPQHFGDGTRLSIL.

The rearrangement joins TRBV6-2 or TRBV6-3 to TRBJ1-5, with a weak D call TRBD1 (5 bases). There are 16 residues in the CDR3. The germline CDR1 and CDR2 sequences are MNHEY and SVGEGT. Between the trimmed V and J ends, which lost 7 bases and 2 bases, there was a span of 18 bases. CDR3 amino acids: CASIPHGGLGNQPQHF. The DNA of the CDR3 is TGTGCCAGCATCCCCCACGGGGGGTTGGGCAATCAGCCCCAGCATTTT.

This clone was seen a few times. The V gene is TRBV7-9, the J gene TRBJ2-5; TRBD2 matches 9 bases. The CDR3 is made up of 14 amino acids. Germline CDR1 and CDR2: SEHNR and FQNEAQ (reference sequence). J gave up 3 bases and V 3 bases, and 2 bases lay outside the gene matches. The CDR3 reads CASSFGGGEETQYF. Written as DNA, the CDR3 is TGTGCCAGCAGCTTCGGCGGGGGGGAAGAGACCCAGTACTTC.

The J gene is TRBJ1-3, the V gene TRBV19; 7 bases line up with TRBD1. This CDR3 has 16 amino acids. Germline loops: CDR1 LNHDA, CDR2 SQIVND (reference sequence). J was trimmed by 0 bases and V by 6 bases; bases with no gene match: 8. CDR3 sequence reads: CASRAGTENSGNTIYF. The CDR3 nucleotides read TGTGCCAGTAGAGCCGGGACAGAGAACTCTGGAAACACCATATATTTT.

This chain connects TRBV6-2 or TRBV6-3 to TRBJ2-1; D unclear. V lost 2 bases, J lost 5 bases, and 4 bases lay in between. This CDR3 contains 12 residues. Germline lookup yields CDR1 MNHEY and CDR2 SVGEGT. The CDR3 loop is CASSYTHNEQFF. The CDR3 coding sequence is TGTGCCAGCAGTTACACACACAATGAGCAGTTCTTC.

This chain joins TRBV5-1 and TRBJ1-5; 12 positions match TRBD1. The length of the CDR3 is 15 residues. CDR1 SGHRS and CDR2 YFSETQ come from the germline V gene. V shed 3 bases, J shed 8 bases, and the junction held 6 bases outside the gene matches. CDR3 protein: CASSWGQGAGEPQHF. DNA of the CDR3: TGCGCCAGCAGCTGGGGACAGGGGGCAGGTGAGCCCCAGCATTTT.

This clone appeared a single time. This chain connects TRBV27 to TRBJ1-6; 9 bases agree with TRBD1. J lost 9 bases, V lost 1 base, and 7 bases had no gene match. Germline loops: CDR1 MNHEY, CDR2 SMNVEV (reference sequence). The length of the CDR3 is 16 residues. In nucleotides, the CDR3 is TGTGCCAGCAGTTTATTTAACAGGGGGCTTCCTTCACCCCTCCACTTT. Its translation: CASSLFNRGLPSPLHF.

Judged by abundance, this clone is medium-sized. The chain employs TRBV21-1 and TRBJ2-1; the D call of TRBD2 is as the table states it, not checked on the DNA. TRBV21-1 is noted as a pseudogene. This CDR3 contains 17 residues. The CDR3 protein is CASSVPHSGGGYNEQFF. Written as DNA, the CDR3 is TGTGCCAGCAGCGTGCCCCATAGCGGGGGGGGATACAATGAGCAGTTCTTC.

This clone was counted a single time. The CDR3 DNA reads as TGTGCCAGTAGTTCTCCCAGCGGGGGGACCTCAGATACGCAGTATTTT. This translates into CASSSPSGGTSDTQYF. The J gene is TRBJ2-3, the V gene TRBV19; 9 bases match TRBD2. Germline CDR1 LNHDA, CDR2 SQIVND (reference sequence). The V segment lost 5 bases and the J segment 4 bases; nucleotides outside the gene matches: 10. This CDR3 has 16 amino acids.

CDR3 region: CASSYGTGGTGTEAFF. CDR3 nucleotides: TGCGCCAGCAGCTACGGGACAGGGGGCACGGGAACTGAAGCTTTCTTT. The chain employs TRBV5-1 and TRBJ1-1; 12 nucleotides align to TRBD1. V was clipped by 3 bases and J by 5 bases; unmatched bases: 8. The germline V gene encodes CDR1 SGHRS and CDR2 YFSETQ. This CDR3 has 16 amino acids.